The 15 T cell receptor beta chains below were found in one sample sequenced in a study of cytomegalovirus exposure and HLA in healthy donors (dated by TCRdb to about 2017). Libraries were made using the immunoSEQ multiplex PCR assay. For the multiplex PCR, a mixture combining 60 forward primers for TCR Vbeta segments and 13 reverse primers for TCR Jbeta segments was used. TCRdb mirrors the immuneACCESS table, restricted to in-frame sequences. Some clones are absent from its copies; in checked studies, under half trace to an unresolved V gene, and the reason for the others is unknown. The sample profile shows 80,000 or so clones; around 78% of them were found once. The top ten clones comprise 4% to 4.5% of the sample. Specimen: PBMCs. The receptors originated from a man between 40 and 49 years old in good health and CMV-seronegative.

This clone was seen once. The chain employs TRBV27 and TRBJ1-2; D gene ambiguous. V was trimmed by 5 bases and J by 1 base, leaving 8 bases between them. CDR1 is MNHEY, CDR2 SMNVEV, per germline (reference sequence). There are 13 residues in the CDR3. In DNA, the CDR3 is TGTGCCAGCAGTACCCAGGTTAACTATGGCTACACCTTC. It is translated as CASSTQVNYGYTF.

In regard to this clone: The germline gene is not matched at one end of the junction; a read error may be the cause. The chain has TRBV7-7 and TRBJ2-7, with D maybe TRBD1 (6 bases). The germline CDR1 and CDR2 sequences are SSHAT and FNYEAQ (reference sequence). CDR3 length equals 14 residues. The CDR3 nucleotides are TGTGCTAGCAGCTTACACCAGGGGAACTACGAGCAGCACTTC. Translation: CASSLHQGNYEQHF.

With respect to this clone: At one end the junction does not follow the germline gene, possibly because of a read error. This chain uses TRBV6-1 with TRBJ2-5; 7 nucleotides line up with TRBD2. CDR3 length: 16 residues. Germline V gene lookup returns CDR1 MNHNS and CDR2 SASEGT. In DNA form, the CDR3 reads TGTGCCAGCAGGGAAGGTAGTAGCGGGTTTCTAGAGACCCAGTACTTC. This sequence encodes CASREGSSGFLETQYF.

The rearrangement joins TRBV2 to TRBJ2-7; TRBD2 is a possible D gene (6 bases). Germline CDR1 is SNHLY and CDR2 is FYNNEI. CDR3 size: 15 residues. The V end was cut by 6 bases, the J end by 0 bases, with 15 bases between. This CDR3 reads CASREGTLSSYEQYF. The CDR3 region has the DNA TGTGCCAGCAGGGAGGGGACTTTGAGCTCCTACGAGCAGTACTTC.

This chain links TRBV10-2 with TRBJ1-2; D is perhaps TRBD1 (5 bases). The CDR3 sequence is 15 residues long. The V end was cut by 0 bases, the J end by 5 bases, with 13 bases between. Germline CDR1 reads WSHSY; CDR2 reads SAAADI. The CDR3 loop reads CASSESQGGRYGYTF. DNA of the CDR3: TGCGCCAGCAGTGAGTCCCAGGGCGGTCGGTATGGCTACACCTTC.

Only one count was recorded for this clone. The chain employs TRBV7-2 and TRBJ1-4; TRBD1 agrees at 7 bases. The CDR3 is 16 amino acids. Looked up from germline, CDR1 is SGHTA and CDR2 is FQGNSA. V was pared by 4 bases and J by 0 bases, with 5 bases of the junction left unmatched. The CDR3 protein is CASSSLGTATNEKLFF. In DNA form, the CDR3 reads TGTGCCAGCAGCTCGTTGGGGACAGCAACTAATGAAAAACTGTTTTTT.

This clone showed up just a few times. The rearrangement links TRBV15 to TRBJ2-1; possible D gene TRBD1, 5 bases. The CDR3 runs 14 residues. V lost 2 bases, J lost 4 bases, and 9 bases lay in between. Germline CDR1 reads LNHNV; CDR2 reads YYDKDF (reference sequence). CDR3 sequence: CATSRQGKYNEQFF. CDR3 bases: TGTGCCACCAGCAGACAGGGCAAGTACAATGAGCAGTTCTTC.

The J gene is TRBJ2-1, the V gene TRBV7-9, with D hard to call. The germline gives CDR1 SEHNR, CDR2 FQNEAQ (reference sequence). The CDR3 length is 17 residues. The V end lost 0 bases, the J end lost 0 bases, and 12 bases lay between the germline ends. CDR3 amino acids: CASSLATRRNSYNEQFF. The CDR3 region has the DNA TGTGCCAGCAGCTTAGCCACCAGGCGAAACTCCTACAATGAGCAGTTCTTC.

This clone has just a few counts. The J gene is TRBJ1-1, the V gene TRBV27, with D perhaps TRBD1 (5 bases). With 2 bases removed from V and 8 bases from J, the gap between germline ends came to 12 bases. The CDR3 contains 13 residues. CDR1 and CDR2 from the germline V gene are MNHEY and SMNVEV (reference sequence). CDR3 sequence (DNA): TGTGCCAGCAGTTTAGCCCAGGGTATAGAAGCTTTCTTT. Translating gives CASSLAQGIEAFF.

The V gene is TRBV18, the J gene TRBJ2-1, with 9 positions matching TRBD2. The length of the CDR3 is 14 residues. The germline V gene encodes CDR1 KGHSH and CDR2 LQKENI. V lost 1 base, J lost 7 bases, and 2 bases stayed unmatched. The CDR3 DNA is TGTGCCAGCTCACCACGTAGCGGGAGTAATGAGCAGTTCTTC. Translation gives CASSPRSGSNEQFF.

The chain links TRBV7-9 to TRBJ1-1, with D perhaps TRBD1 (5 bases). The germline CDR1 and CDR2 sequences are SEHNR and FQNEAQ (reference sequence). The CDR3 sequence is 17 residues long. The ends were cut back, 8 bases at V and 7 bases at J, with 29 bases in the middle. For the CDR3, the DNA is TGTGCCAGCCAGTCCTTCAGGGCTCCCCTAAACCTACTTGAAGCTTTCTTT. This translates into CASQSFRAPLNLLEAFF.

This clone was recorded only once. CDR3 in DNA: TGTGCCGGCGGAACCTCGACAGATCCCGACGAGCAGTACTTC. Residues: CAGGTSTDPDEQYF. The chain has TRBV28 and TRBJ2-7; a weak D match, TRBD1 (5 bases). The CDR3 consists of 14 residues. Trimming left V 11 bases short and J 5 bases short, with 22 bases between. Germline V gives CDR1 MDHEN, CDR2 SYDVKM.

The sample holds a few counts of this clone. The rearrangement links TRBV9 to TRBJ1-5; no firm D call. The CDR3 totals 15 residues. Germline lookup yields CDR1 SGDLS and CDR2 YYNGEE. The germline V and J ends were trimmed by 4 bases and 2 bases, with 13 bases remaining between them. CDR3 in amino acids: CASSPEGGGNQPQHF. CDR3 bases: TGTGCCAGCAGCCCCGAGGGTGGGGGCAATCAGCCCCAGCATTTT.

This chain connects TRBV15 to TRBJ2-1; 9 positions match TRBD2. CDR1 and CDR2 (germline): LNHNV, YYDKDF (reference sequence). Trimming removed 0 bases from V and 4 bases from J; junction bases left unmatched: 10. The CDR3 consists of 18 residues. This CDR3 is CATSRDLASGIQYNEQFF. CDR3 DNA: TGTGCCACCAGCAGAGATCTGGCTAGCGGGATCCAATACAATGAGCAGTTCTTC.

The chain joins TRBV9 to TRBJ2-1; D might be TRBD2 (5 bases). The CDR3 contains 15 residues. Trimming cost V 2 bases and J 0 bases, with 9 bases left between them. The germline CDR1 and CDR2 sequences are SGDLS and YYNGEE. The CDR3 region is CASSVSGNSYNEQFF. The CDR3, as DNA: TGTGCCAGCAGCGTGAGCGGAAACTCCTACAATGAGCAGTTCTTC.